The T cell receptor beta chain described here comes from a study of technical replicates of blood from several donors. The V gene lost 4 bases and the J gene lost 6 bases, with 12 bases spanning the gap. This CDR3 has 12 amino acids. Per the germline V gene, CDR1 is SQVTM and CDR2 is ANQGSEA. The assay was immunoSEQ multiplex PCR, and TCRdb's table has in-frame clones only and misses some. The table lists about 97,000 clones, roughly 95% of them singletons. Material: T cells isolated from PBMCs. The rearrangement links TRBV29-1 to TRBJ1-2, with TRBD1 as a possible D gene (5 bases). The clonotype originates from a human donor in good health. CDR3 bases: TGCAGCGTTGCCGGACATCTGGATGGCTACACCTTC. Amino acid sequence: CSVAGHLDGYTF.